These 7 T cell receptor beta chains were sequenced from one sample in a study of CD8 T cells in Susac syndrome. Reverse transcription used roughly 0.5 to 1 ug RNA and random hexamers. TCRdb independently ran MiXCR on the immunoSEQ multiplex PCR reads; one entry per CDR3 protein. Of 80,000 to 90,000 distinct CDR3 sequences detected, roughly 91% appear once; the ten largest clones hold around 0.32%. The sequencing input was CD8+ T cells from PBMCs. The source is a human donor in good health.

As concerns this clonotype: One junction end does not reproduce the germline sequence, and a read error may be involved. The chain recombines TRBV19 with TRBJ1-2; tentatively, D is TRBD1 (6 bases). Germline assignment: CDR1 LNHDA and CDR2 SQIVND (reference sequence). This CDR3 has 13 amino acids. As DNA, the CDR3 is TGTGCCAGTAGGATAGGGGGGAACTATGGCTACACCTTC. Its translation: CASRIGGNYGYTF.

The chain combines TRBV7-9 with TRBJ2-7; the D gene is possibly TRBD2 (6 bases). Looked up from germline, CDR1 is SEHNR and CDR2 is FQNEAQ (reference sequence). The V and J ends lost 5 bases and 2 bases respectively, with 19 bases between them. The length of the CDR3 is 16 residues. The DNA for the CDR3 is TGTGCCAGCAGCCGAGCCCGGGGACGGGAGACCTACGAGCAGTACTTC. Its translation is CASSRARGRETYEQYF.

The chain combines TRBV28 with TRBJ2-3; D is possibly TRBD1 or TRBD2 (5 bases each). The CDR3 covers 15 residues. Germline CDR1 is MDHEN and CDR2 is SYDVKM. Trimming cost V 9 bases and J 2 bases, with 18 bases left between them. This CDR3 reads CASSPSRENTDTQYF. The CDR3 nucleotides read TGTGCCAGTTCCCCGAGCAGGGAGAACACAGATACGCAGTATTTT.

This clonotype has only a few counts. CDR3 sequence reads: CASSLEGQGYEQYF. CDR3 DNA: TGTGCCAGCAGTTTAGAGGGACAGGGCTACGAGCAGTACTTC. J is TRBJ2-7 and V is TRBV12-3 or TRBV12-4, with 9 bases matching TRBD1. J was trimmed by 3 bases and V by 1 base; bases with no gene match: 1. This CDR3 contains 14 residues.

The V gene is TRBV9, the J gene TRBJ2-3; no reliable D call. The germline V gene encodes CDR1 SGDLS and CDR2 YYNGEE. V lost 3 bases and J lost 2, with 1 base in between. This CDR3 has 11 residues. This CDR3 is CASSATDTQYF. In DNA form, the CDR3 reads TGTGCCAGCAGCGCCACAGATACGCAGTATTTT.

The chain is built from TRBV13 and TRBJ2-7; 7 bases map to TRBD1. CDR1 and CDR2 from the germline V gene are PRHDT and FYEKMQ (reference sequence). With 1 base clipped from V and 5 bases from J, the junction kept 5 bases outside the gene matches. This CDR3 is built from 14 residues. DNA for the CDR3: TGTGCCAGCAGCTTAGTCGACAGGGCGAACGAGCAGTACTTC. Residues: CASSLVDRANEQYF.

CDR3 protein: CASSSVYEQYF. As DNA, the CDR3 is TGTGCCAGCAGTTCCGTCTACGAGCAGTACTTC. The chain employs TRBV6-2 or TRBV6-3 and TRBJ2-7; D unresolved. Germline CDR1 is MNHEY and CDR2 is SVGEGT. The CDR3 consists of 11 residues. V lost 4 bases, J lost 3 bases, and 4 bases lay in between.